Sequencing of this T cell receptor beta chain was carried out in a study of blood T cell repertoires in COVID-19. Study information: Samples of COVID-19 (acute and convalescent) were obtained from the United States, Italy and Spain. PBMCs, B-cell-depleted T cells, or T cells provided the cDNA or gDNA that made up the material.

Libraries were prepared by immunoSEQ multiplex PCR; TCRdb keeps only in-frame clonotypes and omits some of them. The sample includes 150,000 to 200,000 clones, 89% of them seen just once. Recruitment covered about two dozen US areas and drew participants whose ages spanned about 18 to 89 years. Participants' reported clinical history set cohort assignment. The CDR3 contains 12 residues. CDR1 and CDR2 (germline): SEHNR, FQNEAQ (reference sequence). V dropped 0 bases and J dropped 15 bases, with 12 bases sitting between them. Material for sequencing was PBMCs or T cells enriched from blood (not recorded which). The V call is TRBV7-9, the J call TRBJ2-1; tentatively, D is TRBD2 (6 bases). The origin of this receptor is a woman between 35 and 50 years old with acute COVID-19. CDR3 bases: TGTGCCAGCAGCTTAGCGCCCAGCGGGCTGTTCTTC. Translated, it gives CASSLAPSGLFF.